The T cell receptor (beta chain) described here comes from a study of OX40 agonist ivuxolimab in advanced cancers. Turning to the study itself: Patient treatment consisted of intravenous ivuxolimab administration every 2 weeks at 0.01 to 10 mg/kg. Broader study findings: Low clonal expansion, among the lowest seen, marked partial responders at 0.1-3.0 mg/kg.

CDR1 and CDR2 from the germline V gene are SGHTA and FQGNSA. This CDR3 region has 15 residues. Unmatched junction bases numbered 8, after V lost 4 bases and J lost 4 bases. The repertoire was sequenced with immunoSEQ multiplex PCR; TCRdb's copy has only in-frame clones and lacks some. The sample gives 50,000 to 60,000 clones, 75% to 90% of which show up once; roughly 5% is in the top ten. On this clone itself: Its target is not known.

The input for sequencing was CD4+ or CD8+ T cells sorted from blood, taken in a trial of the OX40 agonist ivuxolimab. The chain couples TRBV7-2 to TRBJ1-2; 8 nucleotides match TRBD1. This clonotype was obtained from an adult with an advanced solid tumor such as melanoma, head and neck, liver or kidney cancer. CDR3 residues: CASSSGQTGAYGYTF. CDR3 DNA: TGTGCCAGCAGCTCCGGCCAGACAGGGGCCTATGGCTACACCTTC.